The 9 T cell receptor beta chains presented below share a single source sample, sequenced in a study of cytomegalovirus exposure and HLA in healthy donors. Use of 60 Vbeta and 13 Jbeta primers characterized the PCR. Data came from immunoSEQ multiplex PCR; TCRdb stores just in-frame clones and leaves some out. This table holds around 300,000 clones, just under 85% found once. The sequenced sample was PBMCs. The receptors shown here come from a middle-aged woman in good health and CMV-seropositive.

The chain combines TRBV27 with TRBJ1-2; 10 nucleotides match TRBD1. Germline V gene sequence: CDR1 MNHEY, CDR2 SMNVEV (reference sequence). This CDR3 has 16 amino acids. The V gene end was trimmed by 5 bases and the J gene end by 4 bases; junction bases not matched to a gene: 10. The CDR3: CASSQLGTGASYGYTF. The CDR3 bases are TGTGCCAGCAGTCAATTAGGGACAGGGGCGAGCTATGGCTACACCTTC.

This clone was counted a few times. The chain joins TRBV6-5 to TRBJ2-3; tentative D call: TRBD2 (6 bases). Germline V gene lookup returns CDR1 MNHEY and CDR2 SVGAGI. This CDR3 contains 16 residues. V was cut by 4 bases and J by 0 bases, with 14 bases left in between. The CDR3: CASSSRRGSSTDTQYF. CDR3 nucleotide sequence: TGTGCCAGCAGTTCACGTCGGGGGTCTAGCACAGATACGCAGTATTTT.

This clone came up once. The V and J genes are TRBV2 and TRBJ1-1; 9 nucleotides match TRBD1. This CDR3 is built from 14 residues. Germline CDR1 SNHLY, CDR2 FYNNEI. Trimming at V came to 6 bases and at J to 3 bases, leaving 5 bases not matched to a gene. This chain's CDR3 is CASRVGTGYTEAFF. The CDR3, as DNA: TGTGCCAGCAGAGTCGGGACAGGGTACACTGAAGCTTTCTTT.

V and J are TRBV19 and TRBJ2-1; the match to TRBD2 covers 9 bases. This CDR3 has 15 residues. CDR1 is LNHDA and CDR2 is SQIVND in the germline V gene (reference sequence). The V and J ends lost 8 bases and 0 bases, in that order; junction bases with no gene match: 5. The DNA for the CDR3 is TGTGCCAGTGGTAGACTAGCGGACTCCTACAATGAGCAGTTCTTC. Protein product: CASGRLADSYNEQFF.

J is TRBJ2-5 and V is TRBV21-1; the table's D call of TRBD2 was not tested on the DNA. TRBV21-1 is tagged as a pseudogene. This CDR3 is built from 16 residues. CDR3 protein: CASSLRGGRRTETQYF. The CDR3 DNA reads TGTGCCAGCAGCCTCCGGGGAGGGCGAAGAACGGAGACCCAGTACTTC.

The chain is built from TRBV4-3 and TRBJ1-2, with D uncertain. Trimming pared 0 bases from V and 7 bases from J, leaving 6 bases between. The CDR3 sequence is 12 residues long. CDR1 LGHNA and CDR2 YSLEER come from the germline V gene. CDR3 residues: CASSQEPSGYTF. Here the CDR3 DNA reads TGCGCCAGCAGCCAAGAGCCCAGTGGCTACACCTTC.

V is TRBV5-4 and J is TRBJ1-2; D ambiguous. This CDR3 has 14 amino acids. The ends were cut back, 0 bases at V and 4 bases at J, with 10 bases in the middle. The V gene's germline CDR1 is SGHNT and CDR2 YYREEE (reference sequence). This CDR3 reads CASSLGGSPYGYTF. The CDR3 DNA reads as TGTGCCAGCAGCTTGGGTGGGAGTCCCTATGGCTACACCTTC.

The chain is built from TRBV4-3 and TRBJ2-7; D may be TRBD1 (5 bases). This CDR3 is 16 amino acids long. Looked up from germline, CDR1 is LGHNA and CDR2 is YSLEER. V shed 1 base and J shed 7 bases, with 20 bases lying between them. The CDR3 loop reads CASSQADFRGLGEQYF. The CDR3 DNA follows: TGCGCCAGCAGCCAAGCTGACTTTAGGGGTTTGGGGGAGCAGTACTTC.

The rearrangement joins TRBV2 to TRBJ2-3; 7 bases agree with TRBD1. This CDR3 is built from 15 residues. The V and J ends lost 6 bases and 3 bases, in that order; junction bases with no gene match: 9. Germline assignment: CDR1 SNHLY and CDR2 FYNNEI. The CDR3 coding sequence is TGTGCCAGCAGAACGGACAGGATGGGTACAGATACGCAGTATTTT. Protein product: CASRTDRMGTDTQYF.